A single T cell receptor beta chain is shown here with its context. The target antigen is unknown. This entry is derived from a study of cytomegalovirus exposure and HLA in healthy donors. Study-wide points: Only CMV serostatus was available as immune exposure information.

This CDR3 region has 15 residues. Per germline, CDR1 SGHNT and CDR2 YYREEE (reference sequence). Trimming cost V 2 bases and J 10 bases; bases outside gene matches: 8. Use of 60 Vbeta and 13 Jbeta primers characterized the PCR. Sequenced by immunoSEQ multiplex PCR; TCRdb stores in-frame clones only, minus some. In the table there are about 120,000 clones, more than 80% of which are singletons. Material for sequencing was PBMCs. The chain employs TRBV5-4 and TRBJ2-1; TRBD2 aligns across 11 bases. The receptor comes from a man aged 30-40 years in good health and CMV-seropositive. In DNA form, the CDR3 reads TGTGCCAGCAGCTTTAGTCTAGCGGGGGGAGGGGAGCAGTTCTTC. This translates into CASSFSLAGGGEQFF.